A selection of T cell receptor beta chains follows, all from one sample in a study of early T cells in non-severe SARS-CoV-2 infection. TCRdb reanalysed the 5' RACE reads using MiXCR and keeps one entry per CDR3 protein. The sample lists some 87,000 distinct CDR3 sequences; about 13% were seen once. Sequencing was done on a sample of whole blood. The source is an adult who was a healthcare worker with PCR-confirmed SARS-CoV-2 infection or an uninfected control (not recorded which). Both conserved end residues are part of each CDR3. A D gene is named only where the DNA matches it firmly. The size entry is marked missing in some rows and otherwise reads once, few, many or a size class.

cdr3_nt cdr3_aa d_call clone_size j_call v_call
TGTGCCAGCAGCTCACTGCAGGGGGCAATCTACAATGAGCAGTTCTTC CASSSLQGAIYNEQFF TRBD1 . TRBJ2-1 TRBV11-2
TGTGCCAGCAGCCAACCTGGTTGGGCCAGCAATTATGGCTACACCTTC CASSQPGWASNYGYTF . . TRBJ1-2 TRBV3-1
TGTGCCACCTTCGGGACTAGCCGGAGGGGCTCCTACAATGAGCAGTTCTTC CATFGTSRRGSYNEQFF TRBD2 . TRBJ2-1 TRBV7-9
TGTGCCAGCAGCAGGCAGGGGGATGAGTATGGCTACACCTTC CASSRQGDEYGYTF TRBD1 few TRBJ1-2 TRBV9
TGTGCCAGCAGCCGGGGACAGGGTTATCGTCAGACCCAGTACTTC CASSRGQGYRQTQYF TRBD1 . TRBJ2-5 TRBV7-9
TGTGCCAGCAGCTCCGGGACTAGCGGGACAAATGAGCAGTTCTTC CASSSGTSGTNEQFF TRBD2 few TRBJ2-1 TRBV11-2
TGTGCCAGCAGGGGACAGGGCAAAAGGATCGAGCAGTACTTC CASRGQGKRIEQYF TRBD1 . TRBJ2-7 TRBV6-2/TRBV6-3
TGTGCCAGCTCAAGCCTTGGGAACACTGAAGCTTTCTTT CASSSLGNTEAFF . many TRBJ1-1 TRBV28
TGTGCCAGCAGCGGTCCCCTATTGGTGGGAGCTGGTATGACAGATACGCAGTATTTT CASSGPLLVGAGMTDTQYF . many TRBJ2-3 TRBV7-9
TGCGCCAGCTCACAGGGGGACGGAGATACGCAGTATTTT CASSQGDGDTQYF TRBD1 few TRBJ2-3 TRBV5-1
TGTGCCAGCAGTTATGCGGGGAGCCGGGGTGAAGCTTTCTTT CASSYAGSRGEAFF . many TRBJ1-1 TRBV6-5
TGTGCCAGCAGGCCGGGTGGGGCCAACGTCCTGACTTTC CASRPGGANVLTF . many TRBJ2-6 TRBV25-1
TGCGCCAGCAGCTTGGAGGGGACTAGCGCTAAGTTCTTC CASSLEGTSAKFF TRBD2 many TRBJ2-1 TRBV5-1
TGTGCCAGCTCACCCTCCTTAGCGGTCACTAGCACAGATACGCAGTATTTT CASSPSLAVTSTDTQYF . . TRBJ2-3 TRBV18
TGTGCCAGCAGAACCGTGGACTATGGCTACACCTTC CASRTVDYGYTF . . TRBJ1-2 TRBV6-5
TGTGCCAGCAGTTTAGGGGGGATGAGTGGCTACACCTTC CASSLGGMSGYTF . many TRBJ1-2 TRBV12-3/TRBV12-4
TGTGCCAGCAGCCTCAGGACAGGGGGAAGTAGAGAGACCCAGTACTTC CASSLRTGGSRETQYF TRBD1 many TRBJ2-5 TRBV6-6
TGTGCCACCAGTGAATCAGCTAGCGGGACCGATACGCAGTATTTT CATSESASGTDTQYF TRBD2 few TRBJ2-3 TRBV24-1
TGTGCCACCAGTGATTCCGGGACAGGAAAGTACAATGAGCAGTTCTTC CATSDSGTGKYNEQFF TRBD1 many TRBJ2-1 TRBV24-1
TGTGCCAGTAGCCCCTCGACGGGGCTGACAGATACGCAGTATTTT CASSPSTGLTDTQYF . . TRBJ2-3 TRBV19
TGTGCCAGCAGCCCCTTCGGAGCGGGAGACCACGAGCAGTACTTC CASSPFGAGDHEQYF TRBD2 few TRBJ2-7 TRBV5-5
TGCAGTGCCAAGTCCGGGACAGAATACAATGAGCAGTTCTTC CSAKSGTEYNEQFF TRBD1 many TRBJ2-1 TRBV20-1
TGTGCCAGCAGACCGACAGGGAGCAATGAGCAGTTCTTC CASRPTGSNEQFF TRBD1 many TRBJ2-1 TRBV12-3/TRBV12-4
TGTGCCAGCGGGGACAGGAGTTCCTACGAGCAGTACTTC CASGDRSSYEQYF TRBD1 few TRBJ2-7 TRBV11-2
TGTGCCAGCAGCTTAGCGACTCAGCCCCAGCATTTT CASSLATQPQHF . . TRBJ1-5 TRBV7-2
TGTGCCAGCAGTTTATTCGTGGCAGGGGGAACTGAAGCTTTCTTT CASSLFVAGGTEAFF TRBD1 . TRBJ1-1 TRBV28
TGTGCCAGCAGCCAAGCAGGGGGGAGCGGCACCGGGGAGCTGTTTTTT CASSQAGGSGTGELFF . . TRBJ2-2 TRBV3-1
TGTGCCAGCAGCCGGGACAGGGGTACGCAGTATTTT CASSRDRGTQYF TRBD1 . TRBJ2-3 TRBV7-2
TGTGCCAGCAGTTTAAGACAGCGAAACAATCAGCCCCAGCATTTT CASSLRQRNNQPQHF . few TRBJ1-5 TRBV28
TGTGCCAGCAATATTGAAGCGGGAGGGCCCTACAATGAGCAGTTCTTC CASNIEAGGPYNEQFF TRBD2 . TRBJ2-1 TRBV6-1
TGTGCCAGCAGCTTACTTGGGGGTCGGTCCTACGAGCAGTACTTC CASSLLGGRSYEQYF . many TRBJ2-7 TRBV7-2
TGCAGTGCTAGGACTAGCGGGAGCCACGAGCAGTACTTC CSARTSGSHEQYF TRBD2 . TRBJ2-7 TRBV20-1
TGCAGTGCTGGGACTAGCGTTAGCACAGATACGCAGTATTTT CSAGTSVSTDTQYF TRBD2 many TRBJ2-3 TRBV20-1
TGCAGTGCAAGGACTCCAGGGAACTCCTACGAGCAGTACTTC CSARTPGNSYEQYF . . TRBJ2-7 TRBV20-1
TGTGCCAGCAGTTATGCAGGGGGCGCGGGCAATCAGCCCCAGCATTTT CASSYAGGAGNQPQHF TRBD1 many TRBJ1-5 TRBV6-6
TGCGCCAGCAGCCTCTCCCGTGGCCATACGCAGTATTTT CASSLSRGHTQYF . many TRBJ2-3 TRBV4-3
TGCGCCAGCAGCCCCCTATGGGGCGACTATGGCTACACCTTC CASSPLWGDYGYTF . many TRBJ1-2 TRBV4-3
TGCAGTGCTATTAGCGAAGCTTTCTTT CSAISEAFF . few TRBJ1-1 TRBV20-1
TGTGCCAGCAGCTTAGGAGGGCAGGGACAAGAGACCCAGTACTTC CASSLGGQGQETQYF . many TRBJ2-5 TRBV11-2
TGTGCCGGTTCAGGGCCCCATGAGCAGTTCTTC CAGSGPHEQFF . many TRBJ2-1 TRBV18
TGCAGTGCCCTACTTCCCTCCTACGAGCAGTACTTC CSALLPSYEQYF . few TRBJ2-7 TRBV20-1
TGTGCCAGTACGTCCGGGGATGGATATAATTCACCCCTCCACTTT CASTSGDGYNSPLHF . few TRBJ1-6 TRBV9
TGCAGCGTGGGGACACCGGTGAACACTGAAGCTTTCTTT CSVGTPVNTEAFF . . TRBJ1-1 TRBV29-1
TGTGCCAGCAGCCCGGACAGATTCTCCTACGAGCAGTACTTC CASSPDRFSYEQYF . few TRBJ2-7 TRBV7-8
TGTGCCAGCAGAACCGGGACTAGCCCCCACAATGAGCAGTTCTTC CASRTGTSPHNEQFF TRBD2 few TRBJ2-1 TRBV6-6
TGTGCCAGCCGCCCCAGGGGAGGGACCGGGGAGCTGTTTTTT CASRPRGGTGELFF . . TRBJ2-2 TRBV12-3/TRBV12-4